Each of the 20 T cell receptor beta chains below was sequenced from the same sample in a study of T cell changes during pregnancy in multiple sclerosis. The data were produced by immunoSEQ multiplex PCR, yet TCRdb's version contains in-frame clones alone and is incomplete. The repertoire holds about 73,000 clones, with over 80% as singletons. The specimen was peripheral blood, collected in the third trimester of pregnancy. All receptors derive from a female donor in good health, enrolled as a control in a pregnancy study.

This rearrangement joins TRBV27 to TRBJ1-2, with 8 bases aligning to TRBD1. The CDR3 has 16 amino acids. Germline CDR1 and CDR2: MNHEY and SMNVEV (reference sequence). Trimming cost V 3 bases and J 7 bases; bases outside gene matches: 13. The CDR3 DNA reads TGTGCCAGCAGTTTTGAGCCAGGGGGCGCTCATATTGGCTACACCTTC. Amino acid sequence: CASSFEPGGAHIGYTF.

The chain couples TRBV5-1 to TRBJ2-7; TRBD2 aligns across 8 bases. In germline, CDR1 is SGHRS, CDR2 YFSETQ. The V and J ends lost 10 bases and 0 bases, in that order; junction bases with no gene match: 9. The CDR3 runs 14 residues. The CDR3 region is CASSPGGISYEQYF. For the CDR3, the DNA is TGCGCCTCCAGCCCGGGGGGGATCTCCTACGAGCAGTACTTC.

The rearrangement links TRBV2 to TRBJ2-3, with D uncertain. The germline V and J ends were trimmed by 5 bases and 0 bases, with 12 bases remaining between them. CDR1 and CDR2 from the germline V gene are SNHLY and FYNNEI. The CDR3 is 15 amino acids. The CDR3 region has the DNA TGTGCCAGCAGTACTACGGTTCCTAGCACAGATACGCAGTATTTT. This gives the protein CASSTTVPSTDTQYF.

The rearrangement links TRBV13 to TRBJ1-1; D gene unclear. Deletions cut 3 bases from V and 5 bases from J, with 7 bases between. Germline V CDR1 and CDR2: PRHDT, FYEKMQ (reference sequence). The CDR3 has 12 amino acids. The CDR3 DNA reads TGTGCCAGCAGCTTCTTACAGACTGAAGCTTTCTTT. Translation: CASSFLQTEAFF.

The rearrangement joins TRBV28 to TRBJ2-1; weak D call: TRBD2 (5 bases). The CDR3 is 12 residues long. Germline V gives CDR1 MDHEN, CDR2 SYDVKM. V lost 7 bases and J lost 7, with 11 bases in between. The CDR3 is CASTLTGNEQFF. The DNA for the CDR3 is TGTGCCAGCACCCTTACGGGGAATGAGCAGTTCTTC. The full variable domain, its missing parts supplied by reference TRBV28 and TRBJ2-1, is DVKVTQSSRYLVKRTGEKVFLECVQDMDHENMFWYRQDPGLGLRLIYFSYDVKMKEKGDIPEGYSVSREKKERFSLILESASTNQTSMYLCASTLTGNEQFFGPGTRLTVL.

The rearrangement links TRBV6-1 to TRBJ1-2, with D possibly being TRBD1 (5 bases). Trimming pared 3 bases from V and 2 bases from J, leaving 7 bases between. Germline V gene data show CDR1 as MNHNS and CDR2 as SASEGT. The CDR3 loop spans 13 amino acids. CDR3 loop: CASSETANYGYTF. CDR3 DNA: TGTGCCAGCAGTGAGACAGCCAACTATGGCTACACCTTC.

The chain joins TRBV7-8 to TRBJ2-1; 9 bases match TRBD1. The V gene end was trimmed by 5 bases and the J gene end by 8 bases; junction bases not matched to a gene: 10. The CDR3 contains 15 residues. Germline V CDR1 and CDR2: SGHVS, FQNEAQ. The CDR3 region has the DNA TGTGCCAGCAGCCCAACGGGACAGGGTGGCCATGAGCAGTTCTTC. As protein: CASSPTGQGGHEQFF.

CDR3 nucleotides: TGTGCCAGCAGCCCGGGACTAGCGGGAGGGAGGTACGGTTACAATGAGCAGTTCTTC. This codes for CASSPGLAGGRYGYNEQFF. The V call is TRBV5-4, the J call TRBJ2-1; TRBD2 agrees at 16 bases. Germline CDR1 reads SGHNT; CDR2 reads YYREEE (reference sequence). V was pared by 4 bases and J by 4 bases, with 11 bases of the junction left unmatched. The CDR3 has 19 residues.

The genes are TRBV28 and TRBJ2-7, with a weak D call TRBD1 (5 bases). Germline V gene sequence: CDR1 MDHEN, CDR2 SYDVKM. The V end lost 7 bases, the J end lost 0 bases, and 19 bases lay between the germline ends. CDR3 length: 16 amino acids. The CDR3 reads CASNPQGILSSYEQYF. In nucleotides, the CDR3 is TGTGCCAGCAACCCTCAGGGAATACTTAGCTCCTACGAGCAGTACTTC.

V and J are TRBV2 and TRBJ1-2; D remains ambiguous. V lost 4 bases, J lost 2 bases, and 5 bases lay in between. CDR3 size: 12 residues. The germline V gene encodes CDR1 SNHLY and CDR2 FYNNEI. This chain's CDR3 is CASSVINYGYTF. CDR3 coding DNA: TGTGCCAGCAGTGTAATCAACTATGGCTACACCTTC.

The V gene is TRBV6-1, the J gene TRBJ2-7; a possible D gene is TRBD1 (6 bases). CDR3 length: 11 residues. V lost 7 bases and J 4 bases, leaving 8 bases between the germline ends. Germline CDR1 and CDR2: MNHNS and SASEGT. The CDR3 coding sequence is TGTGCCAGCAACAGGGATTACGAGCAGTACTTC. Residues: CASNRDYEQYF.

The genes are TRBV27 and TRBJ1-4; 7 bases map to TRBD1. The CDR3 contains 15 residues. Germline CDR1 MNHEY, CDR2 SMNVEV (reference sequence). V was pared by 5 bases and J by 4 bases, with 7 bases of the junction left unmatched. CDR3: CASSKPGQHNEKLFF. DNA for the CDR3: TGTGCCAGCAGTAAACCGGGACAGCATAATGAAAAACTGTTTTTT.

The chain is built from TRBV28 and TRBJ1-2, with a possible D match to TRBD1 (6 bases). V lost 6 bases to trimming and J lost 3 bases, with 14 bases between them. Germline values: CDR1 MDHEN, CDR2 SYDVKM. The CDR3 runs to 14 residues. The CDR3 spells CASRGAGADYGYTF. The DNA of the CDR3 is TGTGCCAGCAGGGGGGCAGGCGCGGACTATGGCTACACCTTC.

The V call is TRBV7-9, the J call TRBJ1-2; 8 bases fit TRBD1. Germline loops: CDR1 SEHNR, CDR2 FQNEAQ (reference sequence). V lost 2 bases and J lost 6; bases outside the gene matches: 2. The CDR3 is made up of 13 amino acids. The CDR3 DNA follows: TGTGCCAGCAGCTTACAGGGGGCTGATGGCTACACCTTC. Protein sequence: CASSLQGADGYTF.

The chain recombines TRBV7-8 with TRBJ1-1; the match to TRBD1 covers 12 bases. Germline V lookup: CDR1 SGHVS, CDR2 FQNEAQ. The length of the CDR3 is 19 residues. The V segment lost 3 bases and the J segment 1 base; nucleotides outside the gene matches: 12. CDR3 protein: CASSFPGQGARGRNTEAFF. CDR3 nucleotides: TGTGCCAGCAGCTTCCCGGGACAGGGGGCGAGGGGGAGGAACACTGAAGCTTTCTTT.

The table lists this clone with a count of one. The chain recombines TRBV6-5 with TRBJ2-5, with D tentatively TRBD1 (5 bases). V lost 2 bases and J lost 2, with 12 bases in between. Germline V gene data show CDR1 as MNHEY and CDR2 as SVGAGI. The length of the CDR3 is 15 residues. The CDR3 region has the DNA TGTGCCAGCAGTTACCTGGGGCTGCAACAAGAGACCCAGTACTTC. It codes for CASSYLGLQQETQYF.

This CDR3 reads CASTSVDRAGNTIYF. The CDR3 nucleotides are TGTGCCAGCACCTCGGTGGACAGGGCCGGAAACACCATATATTTT. This rearrangement joins TRBV28 to TRBJ1-3, with 8 bases fitting TRBD1. V lost 7 bases, J lost 4 bases, and 9 bases stayed unmatched. Germline loops: CDR1 MDHEN, CDR2 SYDVKM. There are 15 residues in the CDR3. The full variable domain, in which reference TRBV28 and TRBJ1-3 provide the parts outside the CDR3, is DVKVTQSSRYLVKRTGEKVFLECVQDMDHENMFWYRQDPGLGLRLIYFSYDVKMKEKGDIPEGYSVSREKKERFSLILESASTNQTSMYLCASTSVDRAGNTIYFGEGSWLTVV.

J is TRBJ2-1 and V is TRBV18; TRBD2 aligns across 11 bases. Trimming took 3 bases from V and 9 from J; bases not matched to a gene: 7. CDR3 length: 15 amino acids. Germline lookup yields CDR1 KGHSH and CDR2 LQKENI. CDR3 sequence: CASSPSSGGLVEQFF. For the CDR3, the DNA is TGTGCCAGCTCACCGTCTAGCGGGGGGTTAGTTGAGCAGTTCTTC.

V and J are TRBV2 and TRBJ2-2; weak D call: TRBD1 (6 bases). V lost 0 bases, J lost 6 bases, and 11 bases lay in between. This CDR3 has 15 residues. The germline V gene has CDR1 SNHLY and CDR2 FYNNEI. CDR3 bases: TGTGCCAGCAGTGAAGCGCTTCGGACAGCCGGGGAGCTGTTTTTT. It is translated as CASSEALRTAGELFF.

The J gene is TRBJ2-6, the V gene TRBV7-8; no clear D. With 5 bases removed from V and 0 bases from J, the gap between germline ends came to 8 bases. The V gene's germline CDR1 is SGHVS and CDR2 FQNEAQ. This CDR3 spans 15 amino acids. This CDR3 reads CASSVQLSGANVLTF. DNA for the CDR3: TGTGCCAGCAGCGTACAGCTCTCTGGGGCCAACGTCCTGACTTTC.